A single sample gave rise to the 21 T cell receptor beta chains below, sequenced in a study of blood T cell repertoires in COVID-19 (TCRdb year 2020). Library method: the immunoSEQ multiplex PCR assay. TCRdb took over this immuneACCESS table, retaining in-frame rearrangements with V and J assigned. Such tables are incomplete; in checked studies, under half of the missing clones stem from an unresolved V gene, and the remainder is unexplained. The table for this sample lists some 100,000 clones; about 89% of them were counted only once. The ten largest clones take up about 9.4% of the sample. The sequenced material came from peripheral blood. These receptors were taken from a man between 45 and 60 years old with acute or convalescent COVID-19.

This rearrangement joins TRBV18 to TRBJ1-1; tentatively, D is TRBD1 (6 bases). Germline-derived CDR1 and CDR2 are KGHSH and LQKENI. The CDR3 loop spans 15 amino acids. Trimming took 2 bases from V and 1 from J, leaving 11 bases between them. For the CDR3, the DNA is TGTGCCAGCTCACCATACAGGACAGAGAACACTGAAGCTTTCTTT. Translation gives CASSPYRTENTEAFF.

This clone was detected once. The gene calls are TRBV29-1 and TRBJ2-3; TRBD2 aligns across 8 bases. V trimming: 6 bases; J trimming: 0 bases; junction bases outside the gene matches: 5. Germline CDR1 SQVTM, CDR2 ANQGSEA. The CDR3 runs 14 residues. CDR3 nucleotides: TGCAGCGTAGAACTAGCGGATAGCACAGATACGCAGTATTTT. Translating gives CSVELADSTDTQYF.

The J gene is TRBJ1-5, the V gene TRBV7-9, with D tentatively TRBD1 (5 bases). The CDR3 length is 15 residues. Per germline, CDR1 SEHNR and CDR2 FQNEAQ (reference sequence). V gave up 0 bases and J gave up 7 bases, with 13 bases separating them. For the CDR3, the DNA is TGTGCCAGCAGCTTAGCGCCAGGGTTCGACCAGCCCCAGCATTTT. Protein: CASSLAPGFDQPQHF.

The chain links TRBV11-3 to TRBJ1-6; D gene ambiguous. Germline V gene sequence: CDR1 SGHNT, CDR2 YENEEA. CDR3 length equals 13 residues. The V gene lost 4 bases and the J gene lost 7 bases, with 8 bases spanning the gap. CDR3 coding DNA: TGTGCCAGCAGCTCGGGAAGGAATTCACCCCTCCACTTT. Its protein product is CASSSGRNSPLHF.

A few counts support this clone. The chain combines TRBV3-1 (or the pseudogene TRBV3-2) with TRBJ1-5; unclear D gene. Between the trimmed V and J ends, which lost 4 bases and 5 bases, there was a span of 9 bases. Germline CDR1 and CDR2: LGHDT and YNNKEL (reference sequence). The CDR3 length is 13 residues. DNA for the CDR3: TGTGCCAGCAGCCCCAAAGCCGATCAGCCCCAGCATTTT. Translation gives CASSPKADQPQHF.

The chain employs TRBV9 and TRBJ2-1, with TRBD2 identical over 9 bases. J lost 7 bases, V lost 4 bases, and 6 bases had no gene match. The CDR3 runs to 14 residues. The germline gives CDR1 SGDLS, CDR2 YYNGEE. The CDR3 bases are TGTGCCAGCAGCTTTAGCGGGAGTGGGAATGAGCAGTTCTTC. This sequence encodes CASSFSGSGNEQFF.

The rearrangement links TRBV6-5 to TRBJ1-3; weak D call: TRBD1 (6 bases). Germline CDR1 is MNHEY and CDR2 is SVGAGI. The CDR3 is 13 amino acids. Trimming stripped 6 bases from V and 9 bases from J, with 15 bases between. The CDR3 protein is CASRTGGRGTIYF. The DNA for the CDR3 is TGTGCCAGCAGGACAGGAGGAAGAGGCACCATATATTTT.

CDR3 protein: CASSPREDEQYF. The CDR3, as DNA: TGTGCCAGCAGCCCGCGAGAGGACGAGCAGTACTTC. V usage is TRBV5-5 and J usage is TRBJ2-7; D not certain. Germline CDR1 is SGHKS and CDR2 is YYEKEE (reference sequence). Trimming shortened V by 4 bases and J by 5 bases, and 10 bases separated the two germline ends. CDR3 size: 12 residues.

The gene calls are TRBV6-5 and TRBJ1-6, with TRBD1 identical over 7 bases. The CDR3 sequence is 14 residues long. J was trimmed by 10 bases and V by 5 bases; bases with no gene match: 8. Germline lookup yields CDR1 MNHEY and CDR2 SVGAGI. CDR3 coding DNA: TGTGCCAGCAGTCACCGGGACAGAGACTCACCCCTCCACTTT. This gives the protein CASSHRDRDSPLHF.

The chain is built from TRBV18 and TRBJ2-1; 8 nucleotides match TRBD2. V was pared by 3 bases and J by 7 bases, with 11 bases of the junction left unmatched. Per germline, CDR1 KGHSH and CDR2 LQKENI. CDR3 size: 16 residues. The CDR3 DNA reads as TGTGCCAGCTCACCCCCTAGCGGGCGGGCGATTAATGAGCAGTTCTTC. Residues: CASSPPSGRAINEQFF.

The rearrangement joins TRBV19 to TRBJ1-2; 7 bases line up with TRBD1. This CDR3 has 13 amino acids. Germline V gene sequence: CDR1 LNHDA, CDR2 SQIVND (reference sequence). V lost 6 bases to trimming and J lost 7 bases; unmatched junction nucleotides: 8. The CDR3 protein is CASRETGLGGYTF. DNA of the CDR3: TGTGCCAGTAGGGAGACAGGGCTGGGTGGCTACACCTTC.

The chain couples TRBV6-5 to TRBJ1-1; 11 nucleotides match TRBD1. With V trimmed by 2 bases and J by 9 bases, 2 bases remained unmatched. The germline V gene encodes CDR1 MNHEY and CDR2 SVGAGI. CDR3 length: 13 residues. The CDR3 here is CASSYADRGQAFF. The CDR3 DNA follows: TGTGCCAGCAGTTACGCGGACAGGGGGCAAGCTTTCTTT.

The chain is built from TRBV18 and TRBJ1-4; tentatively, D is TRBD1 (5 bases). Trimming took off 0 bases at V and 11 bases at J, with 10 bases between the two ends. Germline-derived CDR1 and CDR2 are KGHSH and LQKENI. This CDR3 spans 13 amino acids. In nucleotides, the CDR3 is TGTGCCAGCTCACCACCGGGGGGAGCGAAACTGTTTTTT. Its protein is CASSPPGGAKLFF.

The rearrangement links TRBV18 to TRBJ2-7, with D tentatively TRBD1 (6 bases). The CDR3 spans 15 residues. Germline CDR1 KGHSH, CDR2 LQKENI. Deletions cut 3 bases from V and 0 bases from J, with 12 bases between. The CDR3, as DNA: TGTGCCAGCTCACCCGGACAGTCCCTCTCCTACGAGCAGTACTTC. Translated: CASSPGQSLSYEQYF.

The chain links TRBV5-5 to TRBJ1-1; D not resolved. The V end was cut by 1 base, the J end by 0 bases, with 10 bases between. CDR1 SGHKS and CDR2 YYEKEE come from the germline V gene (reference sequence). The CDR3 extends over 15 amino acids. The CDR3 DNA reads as TGTGCCAGCAGCTTGTTGCTGGGAGTGAACACTGAAGCTTTCTTT. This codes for CASSLLLGVNTEAFF. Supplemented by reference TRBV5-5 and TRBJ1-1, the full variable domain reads DAGVTQSPTHLIKTRGQQVTLRCSPISGHKSVSWYQQVLGQGPQFIFQYYEKEERGRGNFPDRFSARQFPNYSSELNVNALLLGDSALYLCASSLLLGVNTEAFFGQGTRLTVV.

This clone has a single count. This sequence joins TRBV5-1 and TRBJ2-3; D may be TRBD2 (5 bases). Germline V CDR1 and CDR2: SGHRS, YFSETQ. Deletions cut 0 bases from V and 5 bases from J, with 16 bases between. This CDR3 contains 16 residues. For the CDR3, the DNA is TGCGCCAGCAGCTTGGCCGGGATGATTAACGGAGATACGCAGTATTTT. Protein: CASSLAGMINGDTQYF. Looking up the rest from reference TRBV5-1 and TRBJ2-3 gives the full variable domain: KAGVTQTPRYLIKTRGQQVTLSCSPISGHRSVSWYQQTPGQGLQFLFEYFSETQRNKGNFPGRFSGRQFSNSRSEMNVSTLELGDSALYLCASSLAGMINGDTQYFGPGTRLTVL.

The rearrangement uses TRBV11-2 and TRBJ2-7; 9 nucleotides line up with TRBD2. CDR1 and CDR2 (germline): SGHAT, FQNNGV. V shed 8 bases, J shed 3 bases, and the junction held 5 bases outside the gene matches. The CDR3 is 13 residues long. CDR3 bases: TGTGCCAGCCGCCGAGCGGGAGGCTACGAGCAGTACTTC. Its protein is CASRRAGGYEQYF.

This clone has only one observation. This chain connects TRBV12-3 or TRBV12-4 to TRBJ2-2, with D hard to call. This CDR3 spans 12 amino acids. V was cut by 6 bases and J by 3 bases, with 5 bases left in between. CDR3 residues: CASRVDTGELFF. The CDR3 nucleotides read TGTGCCAGCAGAGTAGACACCGGGGAGCTGTTTTTT.

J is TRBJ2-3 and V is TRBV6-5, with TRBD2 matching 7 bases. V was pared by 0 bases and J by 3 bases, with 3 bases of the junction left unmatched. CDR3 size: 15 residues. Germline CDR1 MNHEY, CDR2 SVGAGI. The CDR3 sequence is CASSYSAGVTDTQYF. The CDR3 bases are TGTGCCAGCAGTTACTCCGCGGGAGTTACAGATACGCAGTATTTT.

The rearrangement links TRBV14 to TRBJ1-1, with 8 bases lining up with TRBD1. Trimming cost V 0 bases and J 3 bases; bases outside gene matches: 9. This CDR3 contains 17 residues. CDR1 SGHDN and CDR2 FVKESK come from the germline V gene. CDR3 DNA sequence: TGTGCCAGCAGCCAAGATATGGTAGACAGGGGTGACACTGAAGCTTTCTTT. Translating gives CASSQDMVDRGDTEAFF.

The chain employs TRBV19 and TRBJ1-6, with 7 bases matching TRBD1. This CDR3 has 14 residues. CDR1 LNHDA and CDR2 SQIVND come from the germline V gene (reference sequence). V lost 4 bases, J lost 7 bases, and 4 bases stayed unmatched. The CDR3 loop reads CASSRGQRNSPLHF. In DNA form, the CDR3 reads TGTGCCAGTAGTAGGGGACAGAGAAATTCACCCCTCCACTTT.